This TCR beta chain was captured by sequencing in a study of blood T cell repertoires in COVID-19. Clones were read by immunoSEQ multiplex PCR, and TCRdb kept only the in-frame ones, dropping some. The sample has 400,000 to 450,000 clones, around 91% seen once. The Seattle patients joined while their infection was active and were tracked longitudinally afterward. CDR3 length: 14 amino acids. Trimming removed 1 base at V and 4 bases at J, with 9 bases between. The germline CDR1 and CDR2 sequences are SGHAT and FQNNGV. The receptor's source is a woman aged 35 to 49 with COVID-19, enrolled during active disease. This chain uses TRBV11-2 with TRBJ2-3, with D perhaps TRBD2 (5 bases). Material: peripheral blood. The CDR3 nucleotides are TGTGCCAGCAGCTTAGTGGACTGGGCAGATACGCAGTATTTT. As protein: CASSLVDWADTQYF. Together with reference TRBV11-2 and TRBJ2-3, the CDR3 gives the full variable domain: EAGVAQSPRYKIIEKRQSVAFWCNPISGHATLYWYQQILGQGPKLLIQFQNNGVVDDSQLPKDRFSAERLKGVDSTLKIQPAKLEDSAVYLCASSLVDWADTQYFGPGTRLTVL.